The 18 T cell receptor beta chains below were found in one sample sequenced in a study of T-cell reconstitution after alpha-beta-depleted transplantation in children (dated by TCRdb to between 2015 and 2016). Preparation of the library involved PCR. Sequencing instrument: Illumina HiSeq 2500. Molecular barcoding was employed in the preparation of TCR libraries, with unique molecular identifiers being used to normalize TCRbeta repertoire quantification. TCRdb took the public reads, trimmed them with fastp at Q25, ran MiXCR for clone calling and kept in-frame beta chains. Under each unique CDR3 protein, matching rows form one entry showing the most common genes and DNA. The sample has over 200,000 distinct CDR3 sequences on record, around 9.9% of them singletons. Approximately 28% of the sample is taken by the ten largest. What this sample's treatment or condition label stands for: allogeneic hematopoietic cell transplantation with graft depleted of TCRalphabeta T cells and CD19 B cells.

The sequencing used PBMCs, collected before TCRalphabeta/CD19-depleted stem cell transplant. These receptors came from a child less than two years old with acute myeloid leukemia, due to receive a stem cell transplant.

This clonotype occurred many times. The rearrangement uses TRBV30 and TRBJ2-5; 12 positions match TRBD2. V dropped 4 bases and J dropped 4; count of bases not matched to a gene: 4. CDR1 GTSNPN and CDR2 SVGIG come from the germline V gene (reference sequence). CDR3 length: 14 residues. CDR3: CAWNKGLAGETQYF. As DNA, the CDR3 is TGTGCCTGGAATAAGGGACTAGCGGGAGAGACCCAGTACTTC.

With respect to this clonotype: A much larger clone lies one base from this, so it may be a read error. It is likely a read error, because the conserved phenylalanine at the end of the CDR3 is missing. DNA for the CDR3: TGTGCCAGCCTAAGCTTGGGGAGCGGAGAGACCCAGTACCTC. This translates into CASLSLGSGETQYL. The rearrangement joins TRBV2 to TRBJ2-5, with TRBD2 as a possible D gene (5 bases). This CDR3 is 14 amino acids long. The germline CDR1 and CDR2 sequences are SNHLY and FYNNEI. V gave up 8 bases and J gave up 4 bases, with 17 bases separating them.

Turning to this clonotype: Sequence at one end of the junction differs from germline and may be a read error. The chain links TRBV20-1 to TRBJ1-4; possible D gene TRBD1, 5 bases. The CDR3 sequence is 16 residues long. Germline V lookup: CDR1 DFQATT, CDR2 SNEGSKA (reference sequence). The CDR3 bases are TGCAGTGCTCCGCGTAAACAGGAGTTGACTAATAAAAAACTGTTTTTT. Amino acid sequence: CSAPRKQELTNKKLFF.

This clonotype was found many times. The V call is TRBV28, the J call TRBJ1-2; possibly TRBD1 for D (6 bases). The CDR3 covers 13 residues. Germline CDR1 MDHEN, CDR2 SYDVKM. The CDR3: CGSRGGWIYGYTF. DNA for the CDR3: TGTGGATCGAGGGGGGGTTGGATCTATGGCTACACCTTC.

The V gene is TRBV20-1, the J gene TRBJ2-5; the match to TRBD2 covers 13 bases. This CDR3 contains 16 residues. From germline, CDR1 is DFQATT and CDR2 SNEGSKA (reference sequence). The CDR3 nucleotides are TGCAGGCCAACGACTAGCGGGGGGCCCCCACAAGAGACCCAGTACTTC. This sequence encodes CRPTTSGGPPQETQYF.

The chain combines TRBV2 with TRBJ2-3, with 8 bases lining up with TRBD2. Per germline, CDR1 SNHLY and CDR2 FYNNEI. The ends lost 3 bases at V and 6 bases at J; junction bases unmatched: 2. The CDR3 is 13 amino acids. CDR3 sequence: CASSESGGDTQYF. CDR3 DNA: TGTGCCAGCAGTGAGAGCGGGGGTGATACGCAGTATTTT.

This clonotype was observed at least ten times. One end of the junction fails to match germline, which may point to a read error. This chain connects TRBV19 to TRBJ1-5, with 8 bases fitting TRBD1. The CDR3 totals 13 residues. Germline loops: CDR1 LNHDA, CDR2 SQIVND (reference sequence). This chain's CDR3 is CASSLDRGEPQHF. Written as DNA, the CDR3 is TGTGCCAGTAGTTTAGACAGGGGCGAACCCCAGCATTTT. Variable domain in full (rest from reference TRBV19 and TRBJ1-5): DGGITQSPKYLFRKEGQNVTLSCEQNLNHDAMYWYRQDPGQGLRLIYYSQIVNDFQKGDIAEGYSVSREKKESFPLTVTSAQKNPTAFYLCASSLDRGEPQHFGDGTRLSIL.

Ten or more counts support this clonotype. The rearrangement uses TRBV7-9 and TRBJ1-2; D call uncertain. The CDR3 totals 13 residues. Germline CDR1 SEHNR, CDR2 FQNEAQ (reference sequence). V was pared by 5 bases and J by 4 bases, with 11 bases between. CDR3 residues: CASSPNPGYGYTF. The CDR3 DNA sequence: TGTGCCAGCAGCCCTAATCCGGGCTATGGCTACACCTTC.

The table lists this clonotype with many counts. V gene TRBV7-2 combines with J gene TRBJ1-6; tentatively, D is TRBD1 (5 bases). CDR3 length: 12 amino acids. The germline V gene encodes CDR1 SGHTA and CDR2 FQGNSA. V lost 5 bases and J 8 bases, leaving 7 bases between the germline ends. The CDR3 DNA sequence: TGTGCCAGCAGCGCGACAGATTCACCCCTCCACTTT. This translates into CASSATDSPLHF.

This clonotype was picked up one time. Since a much larger clone is just one base distant, this may be a read error. CDR3 amino acids: CASSFLSNMNTEAFF. The CDR3 DNA sequence: TGTGCCAGCAGCTTTCTCTCCAACATGAACACTGAAGCTTTCTTT. V is TRBV5-6 and J is TRBJ1-1; no reliable D call. Germline V lookup: CDR1 SGHDT, CDR2 YYEEEE. V was trimmed by 2 bases and J by 0 bases, leaving 11 bases between them. This CDR3 comprises 15 residues. The full variable domain, with the rest looked up from reference TRBV5-6 and TRBJ1-1, is DAGVTQSPTHLIKTRGQQVTLRCSPKSGHDTVSWYQQALGQGPQFIFQYYEEEERQRGNFPDRFSGHQFPNYSSELNVNALLLGDSALYLCASSFLSNMNTEAFFGQGTRLTVV.

This chain uses TRBV7-8 with TRBJ2-5; 15 positions match TRBD2. This CDR3 region has 17 residues. The ends lost 3 bases at V and 1 base at J; junction bases unmatched: 3. Germline CDR1 and CDR2: SGHVS and FQNEAQ. The CDR3 reads CASSFGTSGRRQETQYF. The CDR3 DNA sequence: TGTGCCAGCAGCTTCGGGACTAGCGGGAGGCGCCAAGAGACCCAGTACTTC. Based on the CDR3 plus reference TRBV7-8 and TRBJ2-5, the full variable domain is GAGVSQSPRYKVAKRGQDVALRCDPISGHVSLFWYQQALGQGPEFLTYFQNEAQLDKSGLPSDRFFAERPEGSVSTLKIQRTQQEDSAVYLCASSFGTSGRRQETQYFGPGTRLLVL.

Ten or more counts support this clonotype. The CDR3 here is CASSSLPGQVYNEQFF. CDR3 in DNA: TGTGCCAGCAGCTCCCTTCCGGGACAGGTCTACAATGAGCAGTTCTTC. V usage is TRBV7-8 and J usage is TRBJ2-1; TRBD1 aligns across 8 bases. Germline assignment: CDR1 SGHVS and CDR2 FQNEAQ. The trim removed 4 bases at V and 3 bases at J, leaving 8 bases unmatched. The CDR3 runs to 16 residues.

This clonotype was observed many times. The CDR3 region is CASSLNRPDTGELFF. The CDR3 DNA reads as TGTGCCAGCAGTTTAAACAGGCCCGACACCGGGGAGCTGTTTTTT. This chain connects TRBV28 to TRBJ2-2; D may be TRBD1 (5 bases). Trimming left V 2 bases short and J 3 bases short, with 10 bases between. Germline V gene lookup returns CDR1 MDHEN and CDR2 SYDVKM. CDR3 length: 15 residues.

This clonotype was recorded at least ten times. This CDR3 is CASSTRQGAQETQYF. As DNA, the CDR3 is TGCGCCAGCAGCACCCGACAGGGGGCCCAAGAGACCCAGTACTTC. The chain carries TRBV5-1 and TRBJ2-5; 10 bases are shared with TRBD1. CDR1 and CDR2 from the germline V gene are SGHRS and YFSETQ. There are 15 residues in the CDR3. Trimming took 4 bases from V and 1 from J; bases not matched to a gene: 4.

The table lists this clonotype with many counts. The J gene is TRBJ2-5, the V gene TRBV27, with D maybe TRBD2 (5 bases). From germline, CDR1 is MNHEY and CDR2 SMNVEV (reference sequence). The CDR3 is 14 residues long. Trimming stripped 2 bases from V and 7 bases from J, with 14 bases between. The CDR3 sequence is CASSLRSSFGTQYF. The CDR3 nucleotides are TGTGCCAGCAGTTTAAGGTCTAGCTTCGGGACCCAGTACTTC.

About this clonotype: A much larger clone is a single base away; this may be a read error. The conserved phenylalanine or tryptophan is not found at the CDR3 terminus, so this likely reflects a read error. This chain connects TRBV20-1 to TRBJ2-4; D uncertain. Trimming stripped 2 bases from V and 2 bases from J, with 10 bases between. The CDR3 runs to 14 residues. Germline V gene sequence: CDR1 DFQATT, CDR2 SNEGSKA (reference sequence). The CDR3 DNA sequence: TGCAGTGCTAGAAACCCCCCAACCAAAAACATTCAGTACTGC. Amino acids: CSARNPPTKNIQYC.

Ten or more counts support this clonotype. The chain links TRBV6-2 or TRBV6-3 to TRBJ1-5; D perhaps matches TRBD1 (6 bases). V lost 0 bases and J 7 bases, leaving 16 bases between the germline ends. The CDR3 covers 16 residues. Germline CDR1 is MNHEY and CDR2 is SVGEGT. The chain's CDR3 is CASSYSGRGIGQPQHF. CDR3 bases: TGTGCCAGCAGTTACTCAGGCAGGGGTATCGGACAGCCCCAGCATTTT.

This clonotype was observed many times. The chain has TRBV5-4 and TRBJ2-3; D possibly corresponds to TRBD1 (6 bases). CDR1 is SGHNT and CDR2 is YYREEE in the germline V gene (reference sequence). V was clipped by 4 bases and J by 4 bases, with 16 bases between them. This CDR3 contains 15 residues. CDR3 residues: CASSPNLGASDTQYF. The CDR3 nucleotides read TGTGCCAGCAGCCCAAACTTGGGGGCATCAGATACGCAGTATTTT. The complete variable domain, with remaining parts taken from reference TRBV5-4 and TRBJ2-3, reads ETGVTQSPTHLIKTRGQQVTLRCSSQSGHNTVSWYQQALGQGPQFIFQYYREEENGRGNFPPRFSGLQFPNYSSELNVNALELDDSALYLCASSPNLGASDTQYFGPGTRLTVL.